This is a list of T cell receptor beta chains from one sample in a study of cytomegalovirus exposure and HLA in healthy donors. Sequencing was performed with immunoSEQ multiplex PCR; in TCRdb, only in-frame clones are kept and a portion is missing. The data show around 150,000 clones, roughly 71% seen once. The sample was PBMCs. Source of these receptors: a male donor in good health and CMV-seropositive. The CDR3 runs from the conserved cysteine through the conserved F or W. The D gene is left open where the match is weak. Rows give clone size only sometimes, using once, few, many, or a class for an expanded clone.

CASSLEGVQGYTF | TGTGCCAGCAGCTTGGAAGGGGTCCAAGGCTACACCTTC | NA | TRBJ1-2 | TRBV5-6 | NA
CASSERGQGNGYTF | TGTGCCAGCAGTGAACGGGGACAGGGGAATGGCTACACCTTC | NA | TRBJ1-2 | TRBV25-1 | TRBD1
CASSQAADRRNTEAFF | TGCGCCAGCAGCCAAGCCGCAGATAGGAGGAACACTGAAGCTTTCTTT | few | TRBJ1-1 | TRBV4-1 | NA
CASTLGGGITGELFF | TGTGCCAGCACCTTGGGGGGAGGTATCACCGGGGAGCTGTTTTTT | few | TRBJ2-2 | TRBV6-6 | NA
CASSMAGGQPQHF | TGTGCCAGTAGTATGGCAGGGGGTCAGCCCCAGCATTTT | NA | TRBJ1-5 | TRBV19 | TRBD1
CASSRREGEQFF | TGTGCCAGCAGTCGCAGGGAAGGTGAGCAGTTCTTC | NA | TRBJ2-1 | TRBV2 | NA
CASSFTGTDTQYF | TGCGCCAGCAGTTTTACAGGGACAGATACGCAGTATTTT | NA | TRBJ2-3 | TRBV10-1 | NA
CASTEASGGPQETQYF | TGTGCCAGCACCGAGGCCAGCGGGGGGCCCCAAGAGACCCAGTACTTC | NA | TRBJ2-5 | TRBV2 | TRBD2
CAWSRGTGLRETQYF | TGTGCCTGGAGTCGGGGGACAGGATTAAGGGAGACCCAGTACTTC | NA | TRBJ2-5 | TRBV30 | TRBD1
CSVAARDTYGYTF | TGCAGCGTCGCCGCACGGGATACCTATGGCTACACCTTC | NA | TRBJ1-2 | TRBV29-1 | NA
CAWSAVAVGTEAFF | TGTGCCTGGAGTGCAGTAGCTGTGGGCACTGAAGCTTTCTTT | NA | TRBJ1-1 | TRBV30 | NA